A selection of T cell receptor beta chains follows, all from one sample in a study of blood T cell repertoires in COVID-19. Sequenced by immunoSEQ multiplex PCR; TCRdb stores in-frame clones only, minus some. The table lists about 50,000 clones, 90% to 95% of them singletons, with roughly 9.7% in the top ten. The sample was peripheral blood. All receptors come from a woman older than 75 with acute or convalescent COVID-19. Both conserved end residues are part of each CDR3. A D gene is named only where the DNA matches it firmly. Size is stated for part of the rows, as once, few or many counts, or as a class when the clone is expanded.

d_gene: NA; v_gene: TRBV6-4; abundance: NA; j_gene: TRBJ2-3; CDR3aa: CASSDSYYADTQYF; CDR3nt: TGTGCCAGCAGTGACTCGTATTATGCAGATACGCAGTATTTT
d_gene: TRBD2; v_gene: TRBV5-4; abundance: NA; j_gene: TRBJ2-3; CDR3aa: CASSLAGTSGSPDTQYF; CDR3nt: TGTGCCAGCAGCTTGGCCGGGACTAGCGGGAGCCCAGATACGCAGTATTTT
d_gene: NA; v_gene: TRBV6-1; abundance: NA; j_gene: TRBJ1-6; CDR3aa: CASSEGGRSSYNSPLHF; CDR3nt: TGTGCCAGCAGTGAAGGGGGCAGGAGCTCCTATAATTCACCCCTCCACTTT
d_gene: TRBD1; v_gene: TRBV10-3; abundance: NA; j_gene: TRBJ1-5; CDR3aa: CAISDRGPVQPQHF; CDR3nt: TGTGCCATCAGTGACAGGGGGCCTGTTCAGCCCCAGCATTTT
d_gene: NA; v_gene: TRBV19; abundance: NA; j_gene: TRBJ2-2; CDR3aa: CASHGTFSGELFF; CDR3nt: TGTGCCAGTCATGGGACTTTCTCGGGGGAGCTGTTTTTT
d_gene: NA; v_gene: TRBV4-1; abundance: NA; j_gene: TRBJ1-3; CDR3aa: CASSQGPGNSGNTIYF; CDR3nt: TGCGCCAGCAGCCAAGGTCCAGGCAACTCTGGAAACACCATATATTTT
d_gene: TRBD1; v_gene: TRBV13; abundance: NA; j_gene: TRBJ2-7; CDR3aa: CASSTGGPSGEQYF; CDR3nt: TGTGCCAGCAGCACAGGGGGGCCCTCCGGGGAGCAGTACTTC
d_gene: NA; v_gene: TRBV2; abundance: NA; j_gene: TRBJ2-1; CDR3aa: CASSDVLRTNEQFF; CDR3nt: TGTGCCAGCAGTGATGTGCTAAGGACAAATGAGCAGTTCTTC
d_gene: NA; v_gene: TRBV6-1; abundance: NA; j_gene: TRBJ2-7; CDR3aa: CASSEVFQIYEQYF; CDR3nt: TGTGCCAGCAGTGAAGTATTTCAGATCTACGAGCAGTACTTC
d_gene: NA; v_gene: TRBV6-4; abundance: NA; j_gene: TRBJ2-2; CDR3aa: CASSPQGSTGELFF; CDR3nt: TGTGCCAGCAGTCCACAGGGATCCACCGGGGAGCTGTTTTTT
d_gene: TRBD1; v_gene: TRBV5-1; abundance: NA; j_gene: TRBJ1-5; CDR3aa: CASSLGQGDAQPQHF; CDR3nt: TGCGCCAGCAGCTTGGGACAGGGGGACGCTCAGCCCCAGCATTTT
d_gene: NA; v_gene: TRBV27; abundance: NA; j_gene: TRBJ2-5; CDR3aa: CASRPPGGETQYF; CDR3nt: TGTGCCAGCCGCCCCCCAGGGGGGGAGACCCAGTACTTC
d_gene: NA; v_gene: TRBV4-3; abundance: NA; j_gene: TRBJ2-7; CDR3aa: CASSQEPGPYEQYF; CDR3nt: TGCGCCAGCAGCCAAGAGCCGGGTCCCTACGAGCAGTACTTC
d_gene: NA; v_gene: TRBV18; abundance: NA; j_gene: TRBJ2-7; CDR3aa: CASSLIPIGSPPYEQYF; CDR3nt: TGTGCCAGCTCACTTATCCCTATCGGTTCTCCTCCCTACGAGCAGTACTTC
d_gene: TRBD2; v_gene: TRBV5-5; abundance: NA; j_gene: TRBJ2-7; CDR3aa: CASSFLREGYEQYF; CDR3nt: TGTGCCAGCAGCTTTCTGCGGGAGGGGTACGAGCAGTACTTC
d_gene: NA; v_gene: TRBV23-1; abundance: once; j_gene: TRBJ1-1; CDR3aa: CASSQLSRTEAFF; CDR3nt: TGCGCCAGCAGTCAGTTATCGAGGACTGAAGCTTTCTTT
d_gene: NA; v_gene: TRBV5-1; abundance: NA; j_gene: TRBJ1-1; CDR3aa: CASSLVSPENTEAFF; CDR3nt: TGCGCCAGCAGCTTGGTTTCGCCAGAGAACACTGAAGCTTTCTTT
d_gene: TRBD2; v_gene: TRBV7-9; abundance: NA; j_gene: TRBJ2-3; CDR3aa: CASSLRTSGLTDTQYF; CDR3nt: TGTGCCAGCAGCTTGAGGACTAGCGGCCTCACAGATACGCAGTATTTT
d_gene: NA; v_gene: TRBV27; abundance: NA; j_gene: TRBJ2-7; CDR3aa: CASSFTSSYEQYF; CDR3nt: TGTGCCAGCAGCTTTACTAGCTCCTACGAGCAGTACTTC
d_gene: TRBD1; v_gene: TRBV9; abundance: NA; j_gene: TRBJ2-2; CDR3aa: CASSAARGLTPGELFF; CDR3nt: TGTGCCAGCAGCGCCGCCAGGGGGCTAACACCCGGGGAGCTGTTTTTT
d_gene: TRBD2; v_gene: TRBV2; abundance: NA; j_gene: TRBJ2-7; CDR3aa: CASSHSRTQTSGRSYEQYF; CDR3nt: TGTGCCAGCAGCCACTCGAGGACACAGACTAGCGGGAGGTCCTACGAGCAGTACTTC
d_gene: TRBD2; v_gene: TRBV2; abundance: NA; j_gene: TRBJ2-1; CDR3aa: CASLTSGRGYNEQFF; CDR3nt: TGTGCCAGCCTAACCAGCGGGAGGGGGTACAATGAGCAGTTCTTC
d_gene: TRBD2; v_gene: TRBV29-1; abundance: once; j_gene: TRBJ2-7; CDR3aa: CSVVSGRPFYEQYF; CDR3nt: TGCAGCGTTGTCAGCGGGAGGCCCTTCTACGAGCAGTACTTC
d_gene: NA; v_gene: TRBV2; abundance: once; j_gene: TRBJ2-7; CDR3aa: CASSGRPRVAEQYF; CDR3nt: TGTGCCAGCAGTGGCAGGCCTCGCGTGGCCGAGCAGTACTTC
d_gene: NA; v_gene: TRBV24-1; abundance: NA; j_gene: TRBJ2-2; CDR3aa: CATSDGWGRPAGELFF; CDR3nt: TGTGCCACCAGTGATGGTTGGGGGCGCCCAGCCGGGGAGCTGTTTTTT
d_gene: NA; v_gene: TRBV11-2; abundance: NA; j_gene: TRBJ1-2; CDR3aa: CASSLQEGFNGYTF; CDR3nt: TGTGCCAGCAGCTTACAGGAGGGGTTCAATGGCTACACCTTC
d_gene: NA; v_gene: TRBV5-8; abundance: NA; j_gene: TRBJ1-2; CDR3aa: CASSGERNYGYTF; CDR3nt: TGTGCCAGCAGCGGAGAGAGGAACTATGGCTACACCTTC
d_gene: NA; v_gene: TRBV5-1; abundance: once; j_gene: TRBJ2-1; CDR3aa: CASSLGNPGAMFSKQFF; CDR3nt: TGCGCCAGCAGCTTGGGGAACCCAGGGGCTATGTTCTCAAAGCAGTTCTTC